These 30 T cell receptor beta chains share one sample of origin, sequenced in a study of T cell changes during pregnancy in multiple sclerosis. Produced via immunoSEQ multiplex PCR; TCRdb's table is partial and in-frame only. The table has 65,000 to 90,000 clones, roughly 92% seen once. This sample comprised peripheral blood, obtained in the second trimester of pregnancy. The origin of the receptors is a female donor with multiple sclerosis, enrolled in a pregnancy study.

CDR3 nucleotide sequence: TGTGCCAGCAGCTACGGATGGCAGGGCAATGTTGGGGGCTACACCTTC. Translated: CASSYGWQGNVGGYTF. The J gene is TRBJ1-2, the V gene TRBV7-2; TRBD1 is a possible D gene (5 bases). The CDR3 extends over 16 amino acids. The germline V gene has CDR1 SGHTA and CDR2 FQGNSA. V was shortened by 4 bases and J by 8 bases, with 23 bases between the two germline ends.

This chain uses TRBV4-1 with TRBJ2-3; D is possibly TRBD1 (6 bases). This CDR3 is built from 17 residues. CDR1 and CDR2 from the germline V gene are MGHRA and YSYEKL. The germline V and J ends were trimmed by 0 bases and 3 bases, with 16 bases remaining between them. The CDR3, as DNA: TGCGCCAGCAGCCAAGATAGAACACAGGGTGTGACAGATACGCAGTATTTT. Translating gives CASSQDRTQGVTDTQYF.

The chain recombines TRBV5-1 with TRBJ2-2; 10 bases are a match to TRBD2. Germline V gene sequence: CDR1 SGHRS, CDR2 YFSETQ. The V segment lost 7 bases and the J segment 7 bases; nucleotides outside the gene matches: 13. The CDR3 consists of 16 residues. The CDR3 bases are TGCGCCAGCTCCAAAAGCGGGAGGGCCGTCGGCGGGGAGCTGTTTTTT. Its translation: CASSKSGRAVGGELFF.

The V gene is TRBV2, the J gene TRBJ1-2; 11 nucleotides line up with TRBD1. Per the germline V gene, CDR1 is SNHLY and CDR2 is FYNNEI. V lost 4 bases to trimming and J lost 6 bases; unmatched junction nucleotides: 7. This CDR3 contains 15 residues. The CDR3 is CASSGDRTGGNGYTF. DNA for the CDR3: TGTGCCAGCAGTGGAGATCGGACAGGGGGCAATGGCTACACCTTC.

This sequence joins TRBV7-9 and TRBJ1-3, with D tentatively TRBD1 (5 bases). The CDR3 extends over 16 amino acids. CDR1 SEHNR and CDR2 FQNEAQ come from the germline V gene (reference sequence). Trimming pared 5 bases from V and 2 bases from J, leaving 16 bases between. CDR3 sequence reads: CASSPRGGVTGNTIYF. Written as DNA, the CDR3 is TGTGCCAGCAGCCCCCGTGGGGGGGTCACTGGAAACACCATATATTTT.

V gene TRBV18 combines with J gene TRBJ2-3; 11 positions match TRBD1. V dropped 3 bases and J dropped 1; count of bases not matched to a gene: 3. The germline CDR1 and CDR2 sequences are KGHSH and LQKENI. The CDR3 has 16 residues. The CDR3 DNA follows: TGTGCCAGCTCACCTTGGACAGGGGGCGGCACAGATACGCAGTATTTT. Protein: CASSPWTGGGTDTQYF.

V usage is TRBV5-1 and J usage is TRBJ2-1, with D possibly being TRBD2 (5 bases). The CDR3 is 16 residues long. Germline values: CDR1 SGHRS, CDR2 YFSETQ. Trimming stripped 4 bases from V and 0 bases from J, with 14 bases between. CDR3 sequence reads: CASSGGLPSSYNEQFF. The CDR3 DNA is TGCGCCAGCAGCGGAGGACTGCCAAGCTCCTACAATGAGCAGTTCTTC.

The genes are TRBV7-2 and TRBJ2-5; D remains unclear. CDR3 length: 12 amino acids. In germline, CDR1 is SGHTA, CDR2 FQGNSA. Trimming removed 0 bases from V and 13 bases from J, with 12 bases in between. CDR3 sequence: CASSLAGRPLYF. The CDR3 nucleotides read TGTGCCAGCAGCTTAGCGGGCCGTCCCCTGTACTTC.

The chain carries TRBV7-9 and TRBJ2-7; 9 bases line up with TRBD2. Trimming cost V 2 bases and J 6 bases; bases outside gene matches: 5. Germline values: CDR1 SEHNR, CDR2 FQNEAQ (reference sequence). This CDR3 contains 14 residues. DNA of the CDR3: TGTGCCAGCAGCTTATCTAGCGGGATGGGCGAGCAGTACTTC. This codes for CASSLSSGMGEQYF.

The V call is TRBV5-6, the J call TRBJ2-4; D might be TRBD2 (5 bases). Per the germline V gene, CDR1 is SGHDT and CDR2 is YYEEEE. The CDR3 covers 12 residues. Trimming took off 4 bases at V and 7 bases at J, with 9 bases between the two ends. CDR3 protein: CASSVPGNIQYF. CDR3 nucleotide sequence: TGTGCCAGCAGCGTTCCGGGGAACATTCAGTACTTC.

This clone appeared a single time. CDR3 sequence reads: CASSRGTNYEQYF. DNA of the CDR3: TGTGCCAGCAGTAGGGGGACTAACTACGAGCAGTACTTC. The chain uses TRBV28 and TRBJ2-7; perhaps TRBD2 as D (7 bases). Germline-derived CDR1 and CDR2 are MDHEN and SYDVKM. Between the trimmed V and J ends, which lost 5 bases and 3 bases, there was a span of 11 bases. This CDR3 has 13 residues. Looking up the rest from reference TRBV28 and TRBJ2-7 gives the full variable domain: DVKVTQSSRYLVKRTGEKVFLECVQDMDHENMFWYRQDPGLGLRLIYFSYDVKMKEKGDIPEGYSVSREKKERFSLILESASTNQTSMYLCASSRGTNYEQYFGPGTRLTVT.

The CDR3 DNA sequence: TGCGCCAGCAGCCAAGACAGGGGAGGGACTGAAGCTTTCTTT. It specifies CASSQDRGGTEAFF. The chain couples TRBV4-1 to TRBJ1-1; D might be TRBD1 (6 bases). The germline V and J ends were trimmed by 0 bases and 5 bases, with 10 bases remaining between them. The CDR3 spans 14 residues. The germline CDR1 and CDR2 sequences are MGHRA and YSYEKL.

The chain combines TRBV9 with TRBJ2-5, with 12 nucleotides matching TRBD2. CDR1 SGDLS and CDR2 YYNGEE come from the germline V gene. With 0 bases clipped from V and 5 bases from J, the junction kept 8 bases outside the gene matches. There are 17 residues in the CDR3. The CDR3 here is CASSVASSGGDYETQYF. The CDR3 DNA follows: TGTGCCAGCAGCGTAGCTTCTAGCGGGGGGGATTATGAGACCCAGTACTTC.

The chain is built from TRBV19 and TRBJ1-5; a weak D match, TRBD1 (6 bases). Germline CDR1 and CDR2: LNHDA and SQIVND (reference sequence). The CDR3 sequence is 15 residues long. Trimming took 6 bases from V and 7 from J, leaving 19 bases between them. CDR3 residues: CASRPTGLGFQPQHF. DNA of the CDR3: TGTGCCAGTAGACCTACAGGGTTAGGATTCCAGCCCCAGCATTTT.

The sample holds a few counts of this clone. The V and J genes are TRBV7-9 and TRBJ2-7; 10 bases match TRBD2. Germline V CDR1 and CDR2: SEHNR, FQNEAQ (reference sequence). Losses at the gene ends were 4 bases for V and 3 bases for J; bases not matched to a gene: 9. The CDR3 totals 16 residues. CDR3 region: CASSSALTSGNYEQYF. DNA of the CDR3: TGTGCCAGCAGCTCAGCCCTAACTAGCGGGAACTACGAGCAGTACTTC.

The chain is built from TRBV5-4 and TRBJ2-7, with 7 bases aligning to TRBD1. V shed 1 base, J shed 0 bases, and the junction held 7 bases outside the gene matches. Germline CDR1 reads SGHNT; CDR2 reads YYREEE (reference sequence). This CDR3 comprises 16 residues. The CDR3 DNA is TGTGCCAGCAGCTTGCTGAGGGGGCGAGCCTCCTACGAGCAGTACTTC. Amino acid sequence: CASSLLRGRASYEQYF.

The V and J genes are TRBV5-1 and TRBJ2-7; 12 nucleotides agree with TRBD2. The junction had 2 bases not matched to a gene; V was cut back by 1 base and J by 3 bases. Germline V lookup: CDR1 SGHRS, CDR2 YFSETQ. The CDR3 spans 15 residues. The CDR3, as DNA: TGCGCCAGCAGCTTGAGGACTAGCGGGAACTACGAGCAGTACTTC. It translates to CASSLRTSGNYEQYF.

The CDR3 sequence: CASSFGAGGNTDTQYF. The DNA for the CDR3 is TGTGCCAGCAGCTTCGGAGCGGGAGGAAACACAGATACGCAGTATTTT. This chain links TRBV7-2 with TRBJ2-3; 9 bases agree with TRBD2. This CDR3 is built from 16 residues. The V gene end was trimmed by 3 bases and the J gene end by 2 bases; junction bases not matched to a gene: 6. Germline loops: CDR1 SGHTA, CDR2 FQGNSA. Supplemented by reference TRBV7-2 and TRBJ2-3, the full variable domain reads GAGVSQSPSNKVTEKGKDVELRCDPISGHTALYWYRQSLGQGLEFLIYFQGNSAPDKSGLPSDRFSAERTGGSVSTLTIQRTQQEDSAVYLCASSFGAGGNTDTQYFGPGTRLTVL.

The V and J genes are TRBV9 and TRBJ2-7, with 12 bases lining up with TRBD2. CDR3 length: 14 amino acids. Per germline, CDR1 SGDLS and CDR2 YYNGEE. V gave up 4 bases and J gave up 5 bases; unmatched junction bases: 4. The DNA of the CDR3 is TGTGCCAGCAGCCCGAGACTAGCGGGAGACGAGCAGTACTTC. Its protein product is CASSPRLAGDEQYF.

V is TRBV9 and J is TRBJ2-1; 11 bases line up with TRBD2. CDR3 length: 15 residues. The junction had 2 bases not matched to a gene; V was cut back by 0 bases and J by 6 bases. Germline loops: CDR1 SGDLS, CDR2 YYNGEE. CDR3 DNA: TGTGCCAGCAGCGTAGTAGCGGGGGGGCTCAATGAGCAGTTCTTC. The encoded protein is CASSVVAGGLNEQFF.

The chain employs TRBV4-1 and TRBJ2-1; 13 bases match TRBD2. The CDR3 consists of 22 residues. The ends lost 0 bases at V and 4 bases at J; junction bases unmatched: 18. CDR1 and CDR2 from the germline V gene are MGHRA and YSYEKL. CDR3 nucleotide sequence: TGCGCCAGCAGCCAAGATAGGGGAAAGGTACTAGCGGGAGGGCTCTCATACAATGAGCAGTTCTTC. Amino acid sequence: CASSQDRGKVLAGGLSYNEQFF.

The chain recombines TRBV6-1 with TRBJ2-2, with TRBD2 matching over 13 bases. The CDR3 contains 15 residues. Per the germline V gene, CDR1 is MNHNS and CDR2 is SASEGT. Trimming cost V 5 bases and J 6 bases; bases outside gene matches: 3. Here the CDR3 reads CASSPGLAGPGELFF. The CDR3 DNA is TGTGCCAGCAGTCCGGGACTAGCGGGGCCCGGGGAGCTGTTTTTT.

The chain uses TRBV7-8 and TRBJ2-5, with D tentatively TRBD1 (5 bases). Trimming stripped 1 base from V and 2 bases from J, with 11 bases between. CDR3 size: 15 residues. Germline CDR1 and CDR2: SGHVS and FQNEAQ. The CDR3 DNA follows: TGTGCCAGCAGCTTAGGGGCAGGGTGGCAAGAGACCCAGTACTTC. It codes for CASSLGAGWQETQYF.

This sequence joins TRBV2 and TRBJ1-2; D ambiguous. The germline CDR1 and CDR2 sequences are SNHLY and FYNNEI. Trimming removed 2 bases at V and 0 bases at J, with 10 bases between. The CDR3 totals 15 residues. The CDR3 loop reads CASSELVQTNYGYTF. In DNA form, the CDR3 reads TGTGCCAGCAGTGAATTGGTGCAGACTAACTATGGCTACACCTTC. The variable domain in full, completed from reference TRBV2 and TRBJ1-2, reads EPEVTQTPSHQVTQMGQEVILRCVPISNHLYFYWYRQILGQKVEFLVSFYNNEISEKSEIFDDQFSVERPDGSNFTLKIRSTKLEDSAMYFCASSELVQTNYGYTFGSGTRLTVV.

The CDR3 is CASMSELLRGYTF. DNA of the CDR3: TGTGCCAGCATGTCGGAGCTTCTAAGGGGCTACACCTTC. The chain joins TRBV2 to TRBJ1-2; D uncertain. CDR1 is SNHLY, CDR2 FYNNEI, per germline. The CDR3 extends over 13 amino acids. The ends were cut back, 7 bases at V and 8 bases at J, with 17 bases in the middle.

The chain is built from TRBV5-4 and TRBJ2-2; possibly TRBD1 for D (5 bases). CDR1 is SGHNT, CDR2 YYREEE, per germline (reference sequence). Deletions cut 0 bases from V and 5 bases from J, with 8 bases between. This CDR3 comprises 14 residues. The CDR3 DNA follows: TGTGCCAGCAGCTTGGGGCAGGGAACCGGGGAGCTGTTTTTT. Protein product: CASSLGQGTGELFF.

The V call is TRBV6-6, the J call TRBJ1-5, with no clear D. V dropped 3 bases and J dropped 0 bases, with 6 bases sitting between them. CDR3 size: 14 residues. Per the germline V gene, CDR1 is MNHNY and CDR2 is SVGAGI (reference sequence). CDR3 nucleotides: TGTGCCAGCAGTTATCAGAATAGCAATCAGCCCCAGCATTTT. This translates into CASSYQNSNQPQHF.

The chain has TRBV7-9 and TRBJ1-1; D perhaps matches TRBD1 (6 bases). Trimming cost V 8 bases and J 3 bases, with 16 bases left between them. CDR3 size: 14 residues. Germline V CDR1 and CDR2: SEHNR, FQNEAQ (reference sequence). CDR3 in amino acids: CASGPAGADTEAFF. CDR3 sequence (DNA): TGTGCCAGCGGCCCGGCAGGGGCTGACACTGAAGCTTTCTTT.

This sequence joins TRBV5-1 and TRBJ2-2, with 12 bases that match TRBD2. The CDR3 is 17 amino acids. CDR1 and CDR2 (germline): SGHRS, YFSETQ. V was pared by 5 bases and J by 5 bases, with 10 bases of the junction left unmatched. The CDR3 bases are TGCGCCAGCAGATATCTAGCGGGAGGGCCTTCGACCGGGGAGCTGTTTTTT. Amino acids: CASRYLAGGPSTGELFF.

This clone was found once. The genes are TRBV9 and TRBJ2-5; possibly TRBD2 for D (5 bases). In germline, CDR1 is SGDLS, CDR2 YYNGEE. CDR3 length: 15 residues. V was trimmed by 0 bases and J by 4 bases, leaving 13 bases between them. In DNA form, the CDR3 reads TGTGCCAGCAGCGTAGATCTACTAGTCGGAGAGACCCAGTACTTC. Residues: CASSVDLLVGETQYF.